This T cell receptor (beta chain) was sequenced for a study of beta chain features in type 1 diabetes. Study overall: The study examined 90 million to 130 million sorted cells across all samples. Study results and caveats: Sequencing used cDNA, and cells with high TCR expression could therefore be over-represented. A pattern of fewer insertions and more deletions at VDJ junctions was seen in type 1 diabetes patients. TCRB CDR3s were moderately but significantly shorter in Type 1 diabetes patients in all four CD4+ subsets.

This clone has more than one count but fewer than ten. What it recognizes is unknown. The CDR3 length is 16 residues. After removal of 2 bases from V and 4 bases from J, the junction contained 6 bases not matched to a gene. Germline values: CDR1 GTSNPN, CDR2 SVGIG (reference sequence). The study reverse transcribed the entire isolated RNA, so it sequenced expressed TCRB transcripts. The average output of naive, central memory and regulatory T cell samples was several million reads. Here immunoSEQ multiplex PCR was the method, and the copy in TCRdb shows in-frame clones only, minus some. The sample comprises hundreds of thousands of clones, over 13% of which are singletons, and 0.035% to 0.045% rests with the top ten.

The material sequenced was naive CD4+ T cells from blood. This chain uses TRBV30 with TRBJ1-5; 12 nucleotides align to TRBD1. The receptor was derived from a man aged 18-30 years with type 1 diabetes. Written as DNA, the CDR3 is TGTGCCTGGAGTCATGGGACAGGGGGCCCTAATCAGCCCCAGCATTTT. Translation gives CAWSHGTGGPNQPQHF.